The text below deals with one TCR beta chain. The ends lost 3 bases at V and 7 bases at J; junction bases unmatched: 11. The CDR3 extends over 16 amino acids. Germline CDR1 and CDR2: SGHRS and YFSETQ. The data originate from a study of blood T cell repertoires in COVID-19. The overall study: Collection of acute and convalescent COVID-19 samples took place in the United States, Italy and Spain. The analysed material was cDNA or gDNA that came from T cells, B-cell-depleted T cells, or PBMCs.

The data were produced by immunoSEQ multiplex PCR, yet TCRdb's version contains in-frame clones alone and is incomplete. Seen here are under 200,000 clones, about nine tenths observed once, and the top ten hold approximately 11%. V gene TRBV5-1 combines with J gene TRBJ2-1; 9 bases are shared with TRBD2. The clonotype was recovered from a woman aged 55-75 years with COVID-19, enrolled during active disease. Specimen: peripheral blood. The DNA of the CDR3 is TGCGCCAGCAGCTCGGGACTAGCCGACGCCGGGAATGAGCAGTTCTTC. Its translation is CASSSGLADAGNEQFF.